These T cell receptor beta chains were read from a single sample in a study of shared clonotypes between healthy human individuals. Profiled with immunoSEQ multiplex PCR; TCRdb holds only in-frame clones, not every one. The sample comprises roughly 400,000 clones, approximately 96% of which are singletons, and about 0.34% rests with the top ten. The specimen was memory CD8+ T cells sorted from blood. The origin of the receptors is a man aged 25 to 40 in good health. Each CDR3 is given with its conserved first and last residue. The D gene is left open where the match is weak. Rows give clone size only sometimes, using once, few, many, or a class for an expanded clone.

j_call clone_size v_call d_call cdr3_aa cdr3_nt
TRBJ1-1 once TRBV29-1 - CSVEPVQGTEAFF TGCAGCGTTGAGCCGGTACAGGGTACTGAAGCTTTCTTT
TRBJ2-1 - TRBV28 - CASSLHKEYNEQFF TGTGCCAGCAGTTTACACAAAGAATACAATGAGCAGTTCTTC
TRBJ2-4 - TRBV6-1 TRBD2 CASSEVAGTKNIQYF TGTGCCAGCAGTGAAGTAGCGGGAACTAAAAACATTCAGTACTTC
TRBJ2-5 once TRBV30 TRBD2 CAWSVTGGPSETQYF TGTGCCTGGAGTGTGACGGGAGGGCCGTCTGAGACCCAGTACTTC
TRBJ2-1 - TRBV4-2 TRBD2 CASSRTKAGGRYEQFF TGTGCCAGCAGCCGGACAAAAGCGGGAGGGCGTTATGAGCAGTTCTTC
TRBJ1-2 - TRBV15 - CATSRPEGQQPNYGYTF TGTGCCACCAGTAGGCCAGAAGGACAACAGCCCAACTATGGCTACACCTTC
TRBJ2-2 - TRBV29-1 - CSVVGGPNTGELFF TGCAGCGTTGTTGGGGGCCCGAACACCGGGGAGCTGTTTTTT
TRBJ1-2 - TRBV18 TRBD1 CASSSDRTYGYTF TGTGCCAGCTCATCGGACAGGACCTATGGCTACACCTTC
TRBJ2-6 - TRBV18 TRBD1 CASSPSRQGSGANVLTF TGTGCCAGCTCACCGAGCCGACAGGGATCTGGGGCCAACGTCCTGACTTTC
TRBJ1-2 - TRBV4-1 - CASSQGSGYTF TGCGCCAGCAGCCAGGGTTCCGGCTACACCTTC
TRBJ1-5 - TRBV19 TRBD1 CASSIDQGAHQPQHF TGTGCCAGTAGTATAGATCAGGGGGCCCATCAGCCCCAGCATTTT
TRBJ2-7 few TRBV28 TRBD1 CASSSSGQGDEQYF TGTGCCAGCAGTTCCTCCGGACAGGGGGACGAGCAGTACTTC
TRBJ2-7 - TRBV30 - CAWDAGRGSYEQYF TGTGCCTGGGACGCCGGCAGGGGCTCCTACGAGCAGTACTTC
TRBJ1-3 - TRBV6-1 - CASRSGNTIYF TGTGCCAGCAGGTCTGGAAACACCATATATTTT
TRBJ1-2 - TRBV29-1 TRBD1 CSVSTGSYGYTF TGCAGCGTATCGACAGGGAGCTATGGCTACACCTTC